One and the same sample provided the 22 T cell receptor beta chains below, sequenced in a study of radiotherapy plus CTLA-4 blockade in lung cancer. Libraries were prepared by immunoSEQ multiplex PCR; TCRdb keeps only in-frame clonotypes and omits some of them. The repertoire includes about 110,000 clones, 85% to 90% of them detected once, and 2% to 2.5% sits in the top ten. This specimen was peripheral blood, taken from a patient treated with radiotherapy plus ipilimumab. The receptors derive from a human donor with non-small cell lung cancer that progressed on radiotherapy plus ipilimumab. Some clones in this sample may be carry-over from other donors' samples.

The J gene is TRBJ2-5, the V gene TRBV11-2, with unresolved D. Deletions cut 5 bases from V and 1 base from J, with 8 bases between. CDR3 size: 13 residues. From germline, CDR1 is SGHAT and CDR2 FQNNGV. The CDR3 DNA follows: TGTGCCAGCAGCAAGGCTACCCAAGAGACCCAGTACTTC. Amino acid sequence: CASSKATQETQYF.

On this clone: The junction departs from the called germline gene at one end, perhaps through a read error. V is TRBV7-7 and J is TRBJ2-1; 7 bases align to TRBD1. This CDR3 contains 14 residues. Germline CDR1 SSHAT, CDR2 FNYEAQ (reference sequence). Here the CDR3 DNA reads TGTGCTAGCAGCCCCGGACAGGCAGACAATGAGCAGTTCTTC. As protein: CASSPGQADNEQFF.

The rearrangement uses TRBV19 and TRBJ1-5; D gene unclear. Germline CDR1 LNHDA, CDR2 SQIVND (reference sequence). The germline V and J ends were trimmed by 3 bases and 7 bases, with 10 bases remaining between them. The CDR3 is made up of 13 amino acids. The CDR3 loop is CASSMQIRQPQHF. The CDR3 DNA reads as TGTGCCAGTAGTATGCAGATAAGACAGCCCCAGCATTTT.

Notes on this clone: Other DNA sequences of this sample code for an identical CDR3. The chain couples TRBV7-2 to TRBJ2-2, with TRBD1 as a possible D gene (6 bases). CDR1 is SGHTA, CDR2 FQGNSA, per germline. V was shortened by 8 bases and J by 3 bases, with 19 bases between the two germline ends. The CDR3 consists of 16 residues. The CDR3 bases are TGTGCCAGCTTGAGTGAAGGGAAGGGGGACACCGGGGAGCTGTTTTTT. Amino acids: CASLSEGKGDTGELFF.

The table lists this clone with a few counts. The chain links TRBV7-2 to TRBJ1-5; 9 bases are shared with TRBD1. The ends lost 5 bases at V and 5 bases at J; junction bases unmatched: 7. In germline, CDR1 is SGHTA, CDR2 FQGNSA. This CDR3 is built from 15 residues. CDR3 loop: CASSPRTGDDQPQHF. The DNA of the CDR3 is TGTGCCAGCAGCCCAAGGACAGGGGATGATCAGCCCCAGCATTTT. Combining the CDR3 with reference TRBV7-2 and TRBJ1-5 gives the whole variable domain GAGVSQSPSNKVTEKGKDVELRCDPISGHTALYWYRQSLGQGLEFLIYFQGNSAPDKSGLPSDRFSAERTGGSVSTLTIQRTQQEDSAVYLCASSPRTGDDQPQHFGDGTRLSIL.

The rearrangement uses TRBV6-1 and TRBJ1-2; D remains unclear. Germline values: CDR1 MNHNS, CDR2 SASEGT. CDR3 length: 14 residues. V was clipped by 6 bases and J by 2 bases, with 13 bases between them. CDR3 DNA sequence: TGTGCCAGCAGAGAGTACAGTCTCAACTATGGCTACACCTTC. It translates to CASREYSLNYGYTF.

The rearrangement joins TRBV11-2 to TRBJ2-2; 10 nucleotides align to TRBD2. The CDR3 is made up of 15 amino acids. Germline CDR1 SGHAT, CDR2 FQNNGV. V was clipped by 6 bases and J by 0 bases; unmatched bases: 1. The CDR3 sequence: CASRLAGSNTGELFF. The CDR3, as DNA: TGTGCCAGCAGACTAGCGGGGTCGAACACCGGGGAGCTGTTTTTT.

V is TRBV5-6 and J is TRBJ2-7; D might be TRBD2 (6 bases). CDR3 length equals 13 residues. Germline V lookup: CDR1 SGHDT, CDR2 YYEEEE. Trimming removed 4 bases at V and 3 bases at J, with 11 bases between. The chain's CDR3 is CASSKDYLYEQYF. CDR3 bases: TGTGCCAGCAGCAAGGACTATCTCTACGAGCAGTACTTC.

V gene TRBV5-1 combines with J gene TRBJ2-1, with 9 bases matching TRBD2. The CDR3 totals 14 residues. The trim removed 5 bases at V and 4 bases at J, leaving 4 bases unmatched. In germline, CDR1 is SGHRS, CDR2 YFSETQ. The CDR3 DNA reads TGCGCCAGCAGGCGCGGGGGGGGATACAATGAGCAGTTCTTC. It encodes CASRRGGGYNEQFF.

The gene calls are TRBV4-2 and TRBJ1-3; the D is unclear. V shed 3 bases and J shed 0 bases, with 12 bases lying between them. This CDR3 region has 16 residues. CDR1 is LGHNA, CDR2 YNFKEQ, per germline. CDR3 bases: TGTGCCAGCAGCCAGGATTCCGAGGCCTCTGGAAACACCATATATTTT. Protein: CASSQDSEASGNTIYF.

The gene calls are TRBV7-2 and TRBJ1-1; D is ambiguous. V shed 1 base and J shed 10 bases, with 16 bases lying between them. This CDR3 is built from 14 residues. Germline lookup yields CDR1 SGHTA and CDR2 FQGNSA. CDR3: CASSLERFVNRAFF. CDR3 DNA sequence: TGTGCCAGCAGCTTAGAGCGTTTCGTGAACAGAGCTTTCTTT.

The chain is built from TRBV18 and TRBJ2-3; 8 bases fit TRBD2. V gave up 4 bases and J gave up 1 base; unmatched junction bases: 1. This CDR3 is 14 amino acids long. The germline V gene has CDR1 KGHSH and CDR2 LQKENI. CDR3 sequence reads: CASSQTSGTDTQYF. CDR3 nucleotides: TGTGCCAGCTCACAGACTAGCGGCACAGATACGCAGTATTTT.

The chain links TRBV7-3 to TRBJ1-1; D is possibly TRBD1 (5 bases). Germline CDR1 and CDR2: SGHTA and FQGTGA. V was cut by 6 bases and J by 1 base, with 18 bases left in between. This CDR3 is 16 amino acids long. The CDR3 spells CASSFIRVSRNTEAFF. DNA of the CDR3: TGTGCCAGCAGTTTTATCAGGGTATCGAGGAACACTGAAGCTTTCTTT.

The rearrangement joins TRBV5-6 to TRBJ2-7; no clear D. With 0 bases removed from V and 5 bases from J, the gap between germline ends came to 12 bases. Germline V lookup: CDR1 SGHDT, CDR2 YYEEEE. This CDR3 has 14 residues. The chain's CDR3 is CASSLGSRDHEQYF. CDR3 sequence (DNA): TGTGCCAGCAGCTTGGGTAGTCGAGACCACGAGCAGTACTTC.

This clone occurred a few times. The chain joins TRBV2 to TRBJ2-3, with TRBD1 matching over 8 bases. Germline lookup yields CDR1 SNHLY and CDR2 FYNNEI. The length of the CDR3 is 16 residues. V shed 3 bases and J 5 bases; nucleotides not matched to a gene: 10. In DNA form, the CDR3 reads TGTGCCAGCAGTGATCGTGGGGCAGGGGGCTTAGATACGCAGTATTTT. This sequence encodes CASSDRGAGGLDTQYF.

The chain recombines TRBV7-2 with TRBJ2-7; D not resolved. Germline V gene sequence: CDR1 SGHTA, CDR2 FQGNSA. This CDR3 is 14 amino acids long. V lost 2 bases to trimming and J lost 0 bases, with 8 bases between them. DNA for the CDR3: TGTGCCAGCAGCTTATCTTGGCGCTCCTACGAGCAGTACTTC. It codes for CASSLSWRSYEQYF. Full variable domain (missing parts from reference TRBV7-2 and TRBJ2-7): GAGVSQSPSNKVTEKGKDVELRCDPISGHTALYWYRQSLGQGLEFLIYFQGNSAPDKSGLPSDRFSAERTGGSVSTLTIQRTQQEDSAVYLCASSLSWRSYEQYFGPGTRLTVT.

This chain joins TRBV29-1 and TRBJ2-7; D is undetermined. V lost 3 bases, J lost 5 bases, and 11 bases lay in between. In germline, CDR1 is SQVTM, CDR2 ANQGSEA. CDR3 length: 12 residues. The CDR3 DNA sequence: TGCAGCGTTGATTCGGGTATGGACGAGCAGTACTTC. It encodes CSVDSGMDEQYF.

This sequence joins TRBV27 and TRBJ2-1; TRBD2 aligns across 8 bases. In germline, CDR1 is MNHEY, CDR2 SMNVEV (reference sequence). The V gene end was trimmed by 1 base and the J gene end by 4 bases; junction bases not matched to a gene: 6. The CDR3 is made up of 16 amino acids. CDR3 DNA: TGTGCCAGCAGTTTATACCTAGCGGGCCTATACAATGAGCAGTTCTTC. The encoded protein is CASSLYLAGLYNEQFF.

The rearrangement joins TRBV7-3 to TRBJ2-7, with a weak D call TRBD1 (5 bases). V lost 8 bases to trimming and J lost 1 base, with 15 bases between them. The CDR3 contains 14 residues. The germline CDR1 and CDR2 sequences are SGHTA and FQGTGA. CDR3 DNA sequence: TGTGCCAGCGCAAAGTTTCAGGGTTCCTACGAGCAGTACTTC. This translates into CASAKFQGSYEQYF. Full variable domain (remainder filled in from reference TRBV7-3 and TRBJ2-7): GAGVSQTPSNKVTEKGKYVELRCDPISGHTALYWYRQSLGQGPEFLIYFQGTGAADDSGLPNDRFFAVRPEGSVSTLKIQRTERGDSAVYLCASAKFQGSYEQYFGPGTRLTVT.

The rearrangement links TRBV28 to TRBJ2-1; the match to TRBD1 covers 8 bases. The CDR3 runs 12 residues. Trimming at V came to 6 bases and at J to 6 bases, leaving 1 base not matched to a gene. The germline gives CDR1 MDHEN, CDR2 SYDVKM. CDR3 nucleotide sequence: TGTGCCAGCAGCGGACAGGGCAATGAGCAGTTCTTC. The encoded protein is CASSGQGNEQFF.

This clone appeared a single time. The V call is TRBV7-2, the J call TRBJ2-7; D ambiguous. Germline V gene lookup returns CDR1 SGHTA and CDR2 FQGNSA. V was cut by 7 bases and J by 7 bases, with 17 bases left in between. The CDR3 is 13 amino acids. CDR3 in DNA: TGTGCCAGCACCAGAGACTGGTCTGGGGAGCAGTACTTC. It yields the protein CASTRDWSGEQYF.

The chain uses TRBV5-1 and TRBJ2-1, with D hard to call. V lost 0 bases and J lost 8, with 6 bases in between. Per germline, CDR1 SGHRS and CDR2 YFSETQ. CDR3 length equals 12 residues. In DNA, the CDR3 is TGCGCCAGCAGCTTGGAGTTCGATGAGCAGTTCTTC. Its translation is CASSLEFDEQFF.